These 4 T cell receptor beta chains came from one sample sequenced in a study of post-analysis software for immune sequencing data. Study-level findings and limits: Higher frequency in patients than in controls was seen for about five TRBV segments, with TRBV5-6, TRBV5-1 and TRBV20-1 among them.

No cognate antigen is known for these TCRs. Researchers reported that TCR beta cDNA libraries carried unique molecular identifiers. From the PCR reads, TCRdb called clonotypes with MiXCR, one entry per CDR3 protein. The table lists about 680,000 distinct CDR3 sequences, more than 50% of them singletons. The sample comprised blood. Source of these receptors: a girl aged 2-10 years with multiple sclerosis.

This clonotype was picked up a small number of times. V is TRBV20-1 and J is TRBJ2-3; no reliable D call. The CDR3 runs to 13 residues. Trimming cost V 3 bases and J 1 base, with 8 bases left between them. Germline V gene data show CDR1 as DFQATT and CDR2 as SNEGSKA (reference sequence). The CDR3 is CSASILGTDTQYF. In nucleotides, the CDR3 is TGCAGTGCTAGTATTTTGGGCACAGATACGCAGTATTTT.

The sample holds a few counts of this clonotype. The V gene is TRBV10-3, the J gene TRBJ2-6; D may match TRBD1 or TRBD2 (5 bases each). The CDR3 covers 19 residues. Trimming took off 6 bases at V and 0 bases at J, with 21 bases between the two ends. Looked up from germline, CDR1 is ENHRY and CDR2 is SYGVKD. The CDR3 protein is CAIRATGARFTSGANVLTF. The CDR3 DNA sequence: TGTGCCATCAGGGCCACCGGGGCCCGGTTTACCTCTGGGGCCAACGTCCTGACTTTC.

This chain uses TRBV7-3 with TRBJ2-5; 8 nucleotides align to TRBD1. The J call may be wrong; the DNA end is better matched by TRBJ2-7. CDR1 is SGHTA and CDR2 is FQGTGA in the germline V gene. The CDR3 loop spans 13 amino acids. DNA of the CDR3: TGTGCCAGCAGCTTGGACAGGGAGGCCGAGCAGTACTTC. Protein: CASSLDREAEQYF.

V usage is TRBV3-1 and J usage is TRBJ2-3; 10 nucleotides match TRBD2. The CDR3 sequence is 16 residues long. V trimming: 5 bases; J trimming: 1 base; junction bases outside the gene matches: 6. CDR1 is LGHDT and CDR2 is YNNKEL in the germline V gene (reference sequence). The CDR3 protein is CASSYSGGRGTDTQYF. Here the CDR3 DNA reads TGTGCCAGCAGCTATAGCGGGGGGCGAGGCACAGATACGCAGTATTTT.